This T cell receptor (beta chain) was identified in a study of OX40 agonist ivuxolimab in advanced cancers. As for the study in general: Ivuxolimab, an antibody acting as an agonist of OX40 (CD134), was used to treat patients. Regarding the study as a whole: CD8+ T cells were the subset that, on average, had more expanded clones than CD4+. Normalized T-cell clonal expansion was also low in a subset of nonresponders.

The length of the CDR3 is 13 residues. Germline V gene lookup returns CDR1 ENHRY and CDR2 SYGVKD. Trimming took 0 bases from V and 5 from J, leaving 7 bases between them. The cohort excluded patients with autoimmune disease history or systemic immunosuppression. The repertoire was sequenced with immunoSEQ multiplex PCR; TCRdb's copy has only in-frame clones and lacks some. The sample carries roughly 70,000 clones, roughly nine tenths recorded once. As to this clone: Its target is not known.

This receptor was taken from an adult with an advanced solid tumor such as melanoma, head and neck, liver or kidney cancer. This chain links TRBV10-3 with TRBJ1-1; a possible D gene is TRBD1 (5 bases). Sequenced material: CD4+ or CD8+ T cells sorted from blood, taken in a trial of the OX40 agonist ivuxolimab. CDR3 loop: CAISESRGTEAFF. Written as DNA, the CDR3 is TGTGCCATCAGTGAGTCAAGGGGAACTGAAGCTTTCTTT.